This TCR beta chain was profiled in a study of T-cell reconstitution after alpha-beta-depleted transplantation in children. Overall study results and limits: From newly produced T cells came most of the T-cell counts and diversity one year after transplant. Reportedly, only several hundred clones from non-depleted graft cells drove alpha-beta T-cell counts at about two months. After transplant, high TCRbeta diversity at day 60 in some patients arose from surviving recipient T cells and thymic progenitors.

The ends were cut back, 2 bases at V and 1 base at J, with 5 bases in the middle. Germline loops: CDR1 MDHEN, CDR2 SYDVKM. This CDR3 spans 14 amino acids. Details on this clonotype: The antigen is undetermined.

Unique molecular identifiers were incorporated into the prepared TCRbeta library. TCRdb used MiXCR to reprocess the PCR reads, holding one entry per CDR3 protein. Here the sample spans hundreds of thousands of distinct CDR3 sequences, 23% being singletons. The chain recombines TRBV28 with TRBJ2-2; D ambiguous. The source of this sequence is a boy younger than two who had a stem cell transplant for acute myeloid leukemia, so the T cells may come from the graft donor. Sequencing was performed on PBMCs, mostly from graft donor cells, taken 360 days after TCRalphabeta/CD19-depleted stem cell transplant. The chain's CDR3 is CASSLNQNTGELFF. The CDR3 nucleotides are TGTGCCAGCAGTTTAAACCAGAACACCGGGGAGCTGTTTTTT.